This TCR beta chain was captured in a study of cytomegalovirus exposure and HLA in healthy donors. Study as a whole: The approximately 660 first-cohort repertoires shared a platform with the approximately 110 validation repertoires, as reported in a later analysis. Study findings and constraints: Reports showed the classifier diagnosing cytomegalovirus status with high specificity and sensitivity.

A remark on this clone: Its cognate antigen is unknown.

Trimming removed 0 bases at V and 3 bases at J, with 12 bases between. Germline V CDR1 and CDR2: SGDLS, YYNGEE. The CDR3 extends over 16 amino acids. The assay was immunoSEQ multiplex PCR, and TCRdb's table has in-frame clones only and misses some. Of fewer than 350,000 clones listed, 85% to 90% are singletons. It was the roughly 110-subject validation cohort, separate from the approximately 680-subject first cohort, to which the donors belonged. This sequence originates from a woman under 30 in good health and CMV-seronegative. The sample was PBMCs. V gene TRBV9 combines with J gene TRBJ2-2; TRBD1 is a possible D gene (6 bases). CDR3 amino acids: CASSVEPRGDTGELFF. The DNA of the CDR3 is TGTGCCAGCAGCGTAGAGCCCAGGGGCGACACCGGGGAGCTGTTTTTT.